These T cell receptor beta chains were read from a single sample in a study of blood T cell repertoires in COVID-19. Repertoires were generated with immunoSEQ multiplex PCR, while TCRdb's copy carries only in-frame clones and drops some. The top ten hold 2.5% to 4% of the sample, which has some 150,000 clones, about 86% seen once. Sequences were obtained from peripheral blood. All receptors come from a man between 70 and 80 years old with acute or convalescent COVID-19. Each CDR3 is given with its conserved first and last residue. The D gene is left open where the match is weak. The size field is filled for only some rows; it gives once, few, many or a size class.

clone_size j_call d_call v_call cdr3_aa cdr3_nt
. TRBJ1-2 . TRBV4-3 CASSQEFRQAFYGYTF TGCGCCAGCAGCCAAGAATTCCGACAGGCTTTCTATGGCTACACCTTC
. TRBJ2-1 TRBD2 TRBV7-3 CASSLKLAQYNEQFF TGTGCCAGCAGCTTAAAACTAGCGCAGTACAATGAGCAGTTCTTC
. TRBJ2-1 TRBD2 TRBV9 CASSVDAGRRTSAYNEQFF TGTGCCAGCAGCGTAGATGCCGGACGGCGGACTAGCGCCTACAATGAGCAGTTCTTC
. TRBJ1-1 . TRBV5-6 CASSFNPNTEAFF TGTGCCAGCAGCTTTAATCCCAACACTGAAGCTTTCTTT
. TRBJ2-7 TRBD2 TRBV4-3 CASSRRLAGDYEQYF TGCGCCAGCAGCCGCAGACTAGCGGGAGACTACGAGCAGTACTTC
. TRBJ2-7 . TRBV5-8 CASSSTSITSYEQYF TGTGCCAGCAGCTCCACCTCAATTACCAGTTACGAGCAGTACTTC
. TRBJ1-6 . TRBV5-5 CASSLGPRAGAPLHF TGTGCCAGCAGCTTGGGGCCGAGGGCGGGTGCACCCCTCCACTTT
. TRBJ1-5 TRBD1 TRBV28 CASSLGQPNQPQHF TGTGCCAGCAGTCTGGGACAGCCTAATCAGCCCCAGCATTTT
. TRBJ2-1 TRBD2 TRBV9 CASSALAGGGNEQFF TGTGCCAGCAGCGCTCTAGCGGGAGGGGGGAATGAGCAGTTCTTC
few TRBJ2-7 TRBD1 TRBV18 CASSPQQGAPYEQYF TGTGCCAGCTCACCACAACAGGGGGCTCCCTACGAGCAGTACTTC
few TRBJ2-5 . TRBV15 CATSREGQGGETQYF TGTGCCACCAGCAGAGAAGGGCAGGGTGGGGAGACCCAGTACTTC
. TRBJ2-1 . TRBV6-5 CASRRALGNEQFF TGTGCCAGTCGGAGGGCCCTGGGCAATGAGCAGTTCTTC
. TRBJ1-1 . TRBV6-8 CASSLPGQMNTEAFF TGTGCCAGCAGTTTACCAGGACAGATGAACACTGAAGCTTTCTTT
. TRBJ2-3 TRBD2 TRBV7-3 CASSPGLAASTDTQYF TGTGCCAGCAGCCCCGGACTAGCGGCGAGCACAGATACGCAGTATTTT
. TRBJ2-4 . TRBV10-3 CAISDGLENIQYF TGTGCCATCAGTGATGGCCTAGAGAACATTCAGTACTTC
. TRBJ2-5 . TRBV15 CATSRGRGSETQYF TGTGCCACCAGCAGGGGAAGGGGATCAGAGACCCAGTACTTC
. TRBJ1-2 TRBD1 TRBV5-8 CASSLTGGGYGYTF TGTGCCAGCAGCCTTACAGGGGGCGGCTATGGCTACACCTTC
. TRBJ2-3 . TRBV28 CASSSRRDKLLVDTQYF TGTGCCAGCAGTTCGCGCCGGGACAAGTTGCTCGTTGATACGCAGTATTTT
few TRBJ2-7 TRBD1 TRBV6-4 CASSEWTGPPGEQYF TGTGCCAGCAGTGAATGGACAGGGCCTCCGGGGGAGCAGTACTTC
. TRBJ2-7 TRBD1 TRBV7-2 CASSLQGASHEQYF TGTGCCAGCAGCTTACAGGGGGCTAGCCACGAGCAGTACTTC
. TRBJ2-2 . TRBV19 CASRLDRSTNTGELFF TGTGCCAGTAGACTTGACAGGTCGACGAACACCGGGGAGCTGTTTTTT
once TRBJ1-4 TRBD1 TRBV10-3 CAISTGVNEKLFF TGTGCCATCTCGACAGGGGTTAATGAAAAACTGTTTTTT
. TRBJ2-7 . TRBV6-2/TRBV6-3 CASSFAREYEQYF TGTGCCAGCAGTTTCGCCAGGGAATACGAGCAGTACTTC
. TRBJ1-1 TRBD1 TRBV28 CASSRGQGGAFF TGTGCCAGCAGTCGCGGACAGGGCGGAGCTTTCTTT
. TRBJ1-1 TRBD1 TRBV4-1 CASSQERGQVGAFF TGCGCCAGCAGCCAAGAGAGGGGGCAGGTGGGTGCTTTCTTT
. TRBJ2-1 TRBD2 TRBV11-2 CASSLDGRYNEQFF TGTGCCAGCAGCTTGGACGGGAGGTACAATGAGCAGTTCTTC
once TRBJ2-7 TRBD2 TRBV4-1 CASSHPGTSGLYEQYF TGCGCCAGCAGCCACCCCGGGACTAGCGGGCTCTACGAGCAGTACTTC
. TRBJ2-1 . TRBV28 CASSFLVSPRGNEQFF TGTGCCAGCAGTTTCCTAGTCTCCCCAAGAGGTAATGAGCAGTTCTTC
few TRBJ1-6 . TRBV28 CASRRGAGNSPLHF TGTGCCAGCAGACGGGGGGCTGGCAATTCACCCCTCCACTTT
. TRBJ2-1 TRBD2 TRBV6-6 CASTQSGTYNEQFF TGTGCCAGCACCCAGAGCGGGACCTACAATGAGCAGTTCTTC
. TRBJ2-7 TRBD1 TRBV7-3 CASSQDRGYEQYF TGTGCCAGCAGCCAGGACAGGGGATACGAGCAGTACTTC
once TRBJ2-6 . TRBV27 CASSLRSGYGANVLTF TGTGCCAGCAGTTTAAGGTCGGGGTATGGGGCCAACGTCCTGACTTTC
. TRBJ2-2 . TRBV3-1/TRBV3-2 CASSRQAANTGELFF TGTGCCAGCAGCCGACAGGCGGCGAACACCGGGGAGCTGTTTTTT
few TRBJ2-7 TRBD2 TRBV7-6 CASSLGTSGAPYEQYF TGTGCCAGCAGCTTAGGGACTAGCGGGGCCCCCTACGAGCAGTACTTC
. TRBJ1-2 TRBD1 TRBV7-9 CASSHPGGDYTF TGTGCCAGCAGCCATCCAGGGGGCGACTACACCTTC
. TRBJ1-6 . TRBV27 CASRITVGGHNSPLHF TGTGCCAGCAGGATTACGGTAGGGGGTCATAATTCACCCCTCCACTTT
once TRBJ1-2 . TRBV7-2 CASSFQGTNYGYTF TGTGCCAGCAGCTTCCAGGGGACTAACTATGGCTACACCTTC